This T cell receptor beta chain was captured in a study of T cell responses to AZD1222 COVID-19 vaccine. Measured with immunoSEQ multiplex PCR; TCRdb has only the in-frame clones, and not every one. This table holds approximately 99,000 clones, roughly 90% found once. Findings and caveats of the study: There were repertoire samples only from the period after the peak T cell response.

Worth noting for this clone: Its cognate antigen is unknown.

The input for sequencing was peripheral blood, taken 28 days after the second AZD1222 dose. The clonotype comes from an adult who received the AZD1222 COVID-19 vaccine.

This chain's CDR3 is CASRLKGSRNQPQHF. The CDR3 coding sequence is TGTGCCAGCAGACTTAAAGGGTCGCGGAATCAGCCCCAGCATTTT. V gene TRBV28 combines with J gene TRBJ1-5; the D is unclear. The length of the CDR3 is 15 residues. Trimming shortened V by 6 bases and J by 4 bases, and 16 bases separated the two germline ends. The germline V gene has CDR1 MDHEN and CDR2 SYDVKM.